The 8 T cell receptor beta chains below come from one sample, sequenced in a study of cytomegalovirus exposure and HLA in healthy donors. Vbeta (60) and Jbeta (13) primers were used in the PCR. The repertoire was sequenced with immunoSEQ multiplex PCR; TCRdb's copy has only in-frame clones and lacks some. This sample has under 150,000 clones, with 75% to 85% found just once. Sequencing was carried out using PBMCs. All receptors come from a female donor in good health and CMV-seronegative.

This clone was seen once. The chain combines TRBV18 with TRBJ2-4; TRBD1 aligns across 7 bases. This CDR3 is built from 15 residues. After removal of 5 bases from V and 0 bases from J, the junction contained 4 bases not matched to a gene. The germline CDR1 and CDR2 sequences are KGHSH and LQKENI. The CDR3 DNA sequence: TGTGCCAGCTCAGTGACAGGGACAGCCAAAAACATTCAGTACTTC. It encodes CASSVTGTAKNIQYF.

J is TRBJ2-7 and V is TRBV7-2; 8 bases align to TRBD2. The CDR3 runs to 19 residues. Germline-derived CDR1 and CDR2 are SGHTA and FQGNSA. The junction had 16 bases not matched to a gene; V was cut back by 0 bases and J by 3 bases. CDR3 coding DNA: TGTGCCAGCAGCTTAGCGCTTCGGGAGGGCTTCACGGCAAACTACGAGCAGTACTTC. Protein: CASSLALREGFTANYEQYF.

The chain joins TRBV5-1 to TRBJ1-4, with 10 bases aligning to TRBD1. The V gene end was trimmed by 0 bases and the J gene end by 10 bases; junction bases not matched to a gene: 9. The CDR3 is 16 amino acids. CDR1 SGHRS and CDR2 YFSETQ come from the germline V gene. The CDR3 nucleotides read TGCGCCAGCAGCTTGGAGGGGACAGGGGTATTAGGAAAACTGTTTTTT. Translated, it gives CASSLEGTGVLGKLFF.

The J gene is TRBJ2-1, the V gene TRBV9; 7 bases map to TRBD2. The CDR3 loop spans 13 amino acids. V lost 0 bases and J lost 9; bases outside the gene matches: 3. Germline V gives CDR1 SGDLS, CDR2 YYNGEE. Written as DNA, the CDR3 is TGTGCCAGCAGCGTAGGGGGGACTACTGAGCAGTTCTTC. It codes for CASSVGGTTEQFF.

The chain joins TRBV19 to TRBJ1-1; a possible D gene is TRBD1 (6 bases). The CDR3 spans 16 residues. Germline-derived CDR1 and CDR2 are LNHDA and SQIVND (reference sequence). Trimming left V 2 bases short and J 7 bases short, with 20 bases between. The CDR3 DNA reads TGTGCCAGTAGTATAACCTCGACAGGTACCCGTGGTGAAGCTTTCTTT. Translating it yields CASSITSTGTRGEAFF. Using reference TRBV19 and TRBJ1-1 for the parts outside the CDR3, the full variable domain is DGGITQSPKYLFRKEGQNVTLSCEQNLNHDAMYWYRQDPGQGLRLIYYSQIVNDFQKGDIAEGYSVSREKKESFPLTVTSAQKNPTAFYLCASSITSTGTRGEAFFGQGTRLTVV.

This chain joins TRBV10-3 and TRBJ1-4; 8 bases agree with TRBD1. The CDR3 is 14 amino acids. With V trimmed by 3 bases and J by 5 bases, 2 bases remained unmatched. The germline V gene has CDR1 ENHRY and CDR2 SYGVKD. This CDR3 reads CAISDGTGNEKLFF. The CDR3, as DNA: TGTGCCATCAGTGATGGGACAGGCAATGAAAAACTGTTTTTT.

This chain uses TRBV10-3 with TRBJ2-3; TRBD2 agrees at 8 bases. After removal of 0 bases from V and 6 bases from J, the junction contained 5 bases not matched to a gene. Germline V lookup: CDR1 ENHRY, CDR2 SYGVKD. CDR3 length: 15 residues. DNA for the CDR3: TGTGCCATCAGTGAGTCGAGGACTAGCAGTGATACGCAGTATTTT. Amino acids: CAISESRTSSDTQYF.

The chain employs TRBV5-4 and TRBJ2-1; 7 positions agree with TRBD2. V lost 4 bases and J lost 7; bases outside the gene matches: 11. From germline, CDR1 is SGHNT and CDR2 YYREEE (reference sequence). CDR3 length: 15 amino acids. The CDR3 sequence is CASSAGLVGSNEQFF. The CDR3 bases are TGTGCCAGCAGCGCCGGACTAGTTGGTAGTAATGAGCAGTTCTTC.